The following is a T cell receptor beta chain sequence with its context. Its antigen target is currently unknown. No base quality information exists; no much larger clone differs at one position. This sample is drawn from a study of blood T cell repertoires in COVID-19 (dated by TCRdb to about 2020). Broadly, across the study: The collaborator samples originated in the United States, Italy and Spain and spanned the acute and convalescent phases of COVID-19. The material from the prospective study consisted of cDNA or gDNA derived from T cells, B-cell-depleted T cells, or PBMCs. Deeply sampled blood TCRbeta repertoires from subjects exposed to, actively infected with, or recovered from COVID-19 were included in the dataset. The samples were drawn from the first 160 participants of the ongoing ImmuneRACE study and from 1,254 subjects provided by 6 global collaborators. The repertoires were released in a freely available public database intended as a resource for research on the immune response to SARS-CoV-2. Where available, HLA class I and class II types were obtained from metadata supplied by the sample provider rather than from assay-based typing. The sample metadata nearly always contained a de-identified subject ID, COVID-19 status, age in years and sex.

At the junction V is shortened by 6 bases and J by 0 bases; bases outside the gene matches: 11. Based on the germline V gene, the CDR1 and CDR2 sequences are MDHEN and SYDVKM. From the cysteine up to the phenylalanine, the CDR3 has a length of 16 residues. Left in the record is the CDR3 DNA by itself, 48 bases read in frame from the first base. The full study reports these points: The amount of clinical and demographic metadata varied by source and participant and was provided uncurated.

In Seattle, one collaborating source enrolled patients while the infection was active and tracked those patients longitudinally over the course of disease. Whole blood was collected in K2EDTA tubes by collaborating institutions according to the institutions' own protocols. For TCRbeta analysis, collaborators shipped samples as frozen whole blood, isolated PBMCs, or DNA extracted from either of those sample types. TCRbeta CDR3 regions were amplified from genomic DNA using the immunoSEQ Assay, a bias-controlled multiplex PCR. In the authors' own workflow: The number of nucleated cells in each sample was estimated from the amplification of reference gene primers within the assay. To quantify the absolute abundance of each unique TCRbeta CDR3 rearrangement, sequence reads were collapsed and filtered. For each sample, productive Simpson clonality was calculated by taking the square root of Simpson's diversity index across productive rearrangements. This immuneACCESS table, as held by TCRdb, lists in-frame sequences with V and J called but not all clones. Of the missing ones, under half trace to an unresolved V gene in checked studies; the others have no known cause. V and J calls and clone size are those listed in that table; D and trimming were worked out from the DNA. Recorded for this sample are 120,000 to 150,000 clones; 75% to 90% of them occurred a single time. The ten largest account for around 8% of the sample.

The chain is made from TRBV28 and TRBJ2-7, with 7 junctional bases fitting TRBD1. The sequence was obtained from a woman in her sixties with COVID-19, enrolled during active disease. What was sequenced was peripheral blood. For the CDR3, the sequence is CASRAPGTDLSYEQYF. Here is the DNA: TGTGCCAGCAGGGCCCCGGGGACAGATCTCTCCTACGAGCAGTACTTC.